The 32 T cell receptor beta chains below all came from one sample that was sequenced in a study of CD8+ T cells in alopecia areata. Following extraction, RNA underwent reverse transcription to cDNA, which served as the sequencing template. Repertoires were generated with immunoSEQ multiplex PCR, while TCRdb's copy carries only in-frame clones and drops some. Among approximately 200,000 clones listed, 60% to 70% were seen once. This sample's treatment: oral pan-JAK inhibitor, 5-10 mg twice daily. The sample was CD4+ T cells sorted from blood, taken at week 4, from a patient treated with tofacitinib. Source of these receptors: a human donor with alopecia areata.

The chain couples TRBV30 to TRBJ2-5, with unresolved D. The CDR3 is 14 amino acids. Trimming removed 4 bases at V and 5 bases at J, with 17 bases between. CDR1 is GTSNPN and CDR2 is SVGIG in the germline V gene (reference sequence). The CDR3 nucleotides are TGTGCCTGGAATATACCGACGATGAGGGAGACCCAGTACTTC. Protein product: CAWNIPTMRETQYF.

Regarding this clone: The germline gene is not matched at one end of the junction; a read error may be the cause. The V and J genes are TRBV7-7 and TRBJ1-1; perhaps TRBD1 as D (6 bases). Germline V gene data show CDR1 as SSHAT and CDR2 as FNYEAQ (reference sequence). This CDR3 is built from 13 residues. The CDR3: CASSLQGNTEAFF. In DNA, the CDR3 is TGTGCTAGCAGCTTACAGGGGAACACTGAAGCTTTCTTT.

About this clone: The same CDR3 can be traced to other DNA sequences in this sample. The J gene is TRBJ2-5, the V gene TRBV30; TRBD1 or TRBD2 may be the D gene (5 bases each). The V gene's germline CDR1 is GTSNPN and CDR2 SVGIG (reference sequence). The CDR3 spans 13 residues. V lost 0 bases to trimming and J lost 4 bases, with 9 bases between them. The CDR3 region has the DNA TGTGCCTGGAGTGTACCTGGGGGAGAGACCCAGTACTTC. Encoded protein: CAWSVPGGETQYF.

This clone turned up a few times. The V call is TRBV29-1, the J call TRBJ1-1; D is undetermined. The CDR3 length is 13 residues. Germline V gene data show CDR1 as SQVTM and CDR2 as ANQGSEA. Trimming cost V 8 bases and J 1 base, with 14 bases left between them. CDR3 protein: CSSTYGPNTEAFF. The CDR3 DNA reads as TGCAGCTCTACGTACGGGCCGAACACTGAAGCTTTCTTT.

CDR3 residues: CASSLGLDARLFF. DNA of the CDR3: TGTGCCAGCAGCTTAGGTCTGGACGCTAGGCTGTTTTTT. This chain uses TRBV7-2 with TRBJ2-2; D is uncertain. This CDR3 has 13 residues. Per the germline V gene, CDR1 is SGHTA and CDR2 is FQGNSA. The V and J ends lost 1 base and 13 bases respectively, with 13 bases between them. The full variable domain, its missing parts supplied by reference TRBV7-2 and TRBJ2-2, is GAGVSQSPSNKVTEKGKDVELRCDPISGHTALYWYRQSLGQGLEFLIYFQGNSAPDKSGLPSDRFSAERTGGSVSTLTIQRTQQEDSAVYLCASSLGLDARLFFGEGSRLTVL.

This clone has only a few counts. The chain recombines TRBV5-1 with TRBJ2-1, with 10 bases fitting TRBD1. V was clipped by 7 bases and J by 4 bases; unmatched bases: 11. Germline assignment: CDR1 SGHRS and CDR2 YFSETQ. This CDR3 contains 16 residues. The CDR3 DNA sequence: TGCGCCAGCTCCTCCCTCCCGGGACAGGGGTACAATGAGCAGTTCTTC. Its protein product is CASSSLPGQGYNEQFF.

This clone was seen only a few times. The V and J genes are TRBV5-4 and TRBJ2-3, with D tentatively TRBD1 (5 bases). The germline CDR1 and CDR2 sequences are SGHNT and YYREEE (reference sequence). Trimming left V 2 bases short and J 0 bases short, with 10 bases between. This CDR3 contains 15 residues. CDR3 loop: CASSFWTKSTDTQYF. In DNA, the CDR3 is TGTGCCAGCAGCTTCTGGACAAAGAGCACAGATACGCAGTATTTT.

V and J are TRBV25-1 and TRBJ2-6; D unclear. Trimming took 2 bases from V and 0 from J, leaving 8 bases between them. The CDR3 consists of 16 residues. Germline lookup yields CDR1 MGHDK and CDR2 SYGVNS. CDR3 region: CASSEHHFSGANVLTF. CDR3 in DNA: TGTGCCAGCAGTGAACACCACTTCTCTGGGGCCAACGTCCTGACTTTC.

This sequence joins TRBV15 and TRBJ2-2, with TRBD1 matching over 11 bases. CDR3 size: 15 residues. Germline CDR1 LNHNV, CDR2 YYDKDF (reference sequence). The trim removed 4 bases at V and 4 bases at J, leaving 2 bases unmatched. The CDR3 reads CATSKGQGVTGELFF. The CDR3 DNA reads as TGTGCCACCAGCAAGGGACAGGGGGTCACCGGGGAGCTGTTTTTT.

The sample holds a few counts of this clone. Other DNA sequences from this sample encode an identical CDR3 as well. The chain has TRBV29-1 and TRBJ2-5; no firm D call. Looked up from germline, CDR1 is SQVTM and CDR2 is ANQGSEA. The CDR3 is made up of 10 amino acids. The V end was cut by 4 bases, the J end by 1 base, with 1 base between. The DNA of the CDR3 is TGCAGCGTTGCCCAAGAGACCCAGTACTTC. Translation gives CSVAQETQYF.

The J gene is TRBJ2-5, the V gene TRBV27; 9 bases are a match to TRBD2. This CDR3 region has 17 residues. Per germline, CDR1 MNHEY and CDR2 SMNVEV (reference sequence). V was pared by 3 bases and J by 3 bases, with 11 bases of the junction left unmatched. The CDR3 bases are TGTGCCAGCAGTTTCTCCACGCAGCGGGGGGTAAAAGAGACCCAGTACTTC. It specifies CASSFSTQRGVKETQYF.

J is TRBJ1-1 and V is TRBV27; D might be TRBD1 (5 bases). Germline-derived CDR1 and CDR2 are MNHEY and SMNVEV (reference sequence). Trimming left V 4 bases short and J 6 bases short, with 24 bases between. CDR3 length: 17 amino acids. The CDR3: CASSYTTGRGASPEAFF. The CDR3 nucleotides are TGTGCCAGCAGTTATACAACGGGTAGGGGCGCCTCGCCTGAAGCTTTCTTT.

The J gene is TRBJ2-3, the V gene TRBV20-1; D gene ambiguous. CDR1 is DFQATT and CDR2 is SNEGSKA in the germline V gene (reference sequence). The V end was cut by 6 bases, the J end by 3 bases, with 4 bases between. The length of the CDR3 is 10 residues. The CDR3 reads CSAQTDTQYF. The CDR3 DNA reads TGCAGTGCCCAAACAGATACGCAGTATTTT.

This rearrangement joins TRBV7-9 to TRBJ1-2; no reliable D call. Germline assignment: CDR1 SEHNR and CDR2 FQNEAQ (reference sequence). CDR3 length: 13 residues. Trimming took off 3 bases at V and 3 bases at J, with 8 bases between the two ends. Written as DNA, the CDR3 is TGTGCCAGCAGCTTTGATGGGGACTATGGCTACACCTTC. The encoded protein is CASSFDGDYGYTF.

This clone was detected once. The V and J genes are TRBV10-3 and TRBJ2-7, with D uncertain. V was shortened by 3 bases and J by 4 bases, with 7 bases between the two germline ends. Germline loops: CDR1 ENHRY, CDR2 SYGVKD. This CDR3 is 12 amino acids long. Here the CDR3 DNA reads TGTGCCATCAGTGATAAGGGTTACGAGCAGTACTTC. Translating it yields CAISDKGYEQYF.

This clone has a handful of counts. The rearrangement joins TRBV4-2 to TRBJ1-4; 10 bases map to TRBD1. CDR1 is LGHNA and CDR2 is YNFKEQ in the germline V gene. V dropped 4 bases and J dropped 7; count of bases not matched to a gene: 6. The CDR3 contains 15 residues. The CDR3 DNA sequence: TGTGCCAGCAGCCGGGAGGGACAGGGGAGTGAAAAACTGTTTTTT. Protein product: CASSREGQGSEKLFF.

V is TRBV6-5 and J is TRBJ2-5, with D unresolved. The CDR3 spans 11 residues. Trimming took off 2 bases at V and 6 bases at J, with 4 bases between the two ends. Germline CDR1 is MNHEY and CDR2 is SVGAGI. The CDR3 bases are TGTGCCAGCAGTTACAGGAAGACCCAGTACTTC. This gives the protein CASSYRKTQYF.

This clone was detected once. The V gene is TRBV30, the J gene TRBJ2-7; possibly TRBD1 for D (6 bases). Per germline, CDR1 GTSNPN and CDR2 SVGIG (reference sequence). Trimming removed 3 bases at V and 6 bases at J, with 12 bases between. This CDR3 region has 12 residues. The CDR3 DNA reads TGTGCCTGGAGCGGACAGTCGGGCGAGCAGTACTTC. It codes for CAWSGQSGEQYF.

The chain links TRBV5-1 to TRBJ1-2; possibly TRBD1 for D (5 bases). Germline-derived CDR1 and CDR2 are SGHRS and YFSETQ. Trimming pared 0 bases from V and 8 bases from J, leaving 11 bases between. CDR3 size: 13 residues. The DNA for the CDR3 is TGCGCCAGCAGCTTGGAAGGGGAACGAGGCTACACCTTC. This gives the protein CASSLEGERGYTF. Full variable domain (remainder filled in from reference TRBV5-1 and TRBJ1-2): KAGVTQTPRYLIKTRGQQVTLSCSPISGHRSVSWYQQTPGQGLQFLFEYFSETQRNKGNFPGRFSGRQFSNSRSEMNVSTLELGDSALYLCASSLEGERGYTFGSGTRLTVV.

This chain links TRBV27 with TRBJ2-1, with D maybe TRBD2 (6 bases). The CDR3 length is 17 residues. The germline CDR1 and CDR2 sequences are MNHEY and SMNVEV (reference sequence). Trimming left V 3 bases short and J 7 bases short, with 22 bases between. CDR3 sequence reads: CASSFLATGPVVNEQFF. The CDR3 DNA follows: TGTGCCAGCAGTTTCCTAGCGACCGGACCCGTAGTGAATGAGCAGTTCTTC.

This chain links TRBV29-1 with TRBJ2-5, with 12 bases that match TRBD1. Unmatched junction bases numbered 10, after V lost 5 bases and J lost 9 bases. This CDR3 has 14 amino acids. Germline CDR1 reads SQVTM; CDR2 reads ANQGSEA. The CDR3 sequence: CSVSPGTGGEAQYF. The CDR3 DNA reads TGCAGCGTTAGTCCCGGGACAGGGGGCGAAGCCCAGTACTTC.

The rearrangement joins TRBV30 to TRBJ2-7; 11 bases are shared with TRBD1. The V gene's germline CDR1 is GTSNPN and CDR2 SVGIG (reference sequence). The V segment lost 2 bases and the J segment 4 bases; nucleotides outside the gene matches: 4. The CDR3 is 14 amino acids. CDR3 in DNA: TGTGCCTGGAGTAGGACAGGGGGCGTATACGAGCAGTACTTC. This sequence encodes CAWSRTGGVYEQYF.

The chain links TRBV27 to TRBJ2-3, with 12 bases that match TRBD2. Trimming at V came to 7 bases and at J to 5 bases, leaving 7 bases not matched to a gene. CDR1 is MNHEY and CDR2 is SMNVEV in the germline V gene (reference sequence). The CDR3 consists of 15 residues. The CDR3 region has the DNA TGTGCCAGCAATCTAGCGGGGGGGCGAATAGATACGCAGTATTTT. Its translation is CASNLAGGRIDTQYF.

V is TRBV15 and J is TRBJ2-3; no clear D gene. The CDR3 has 12 residues. The germline V and J ends were trimmed by 5 bases and 6 bases, with 9 bases remaining between them. CDR1 LNHNV and CDR2 YYDKDF come from the germline V gene (reference sequence). The CDR3 sequence: CATSVLGDTQYF. The CDR3 DNA sequence: TGTGCCACCAGCGTACTGGGGGATACGCAGTATTTT.

This clone has just a few counts. This chain joins TRBV20-1 and TRBJ1-1; tentative D call: TRBD1 (5 bases). CDR1 DFQATT and CDR2 SNEGSKA come from the germline V gene (reference sequence). V gave up 2 bases and J gave up 11 bases, with 12 bases separating them. This CDR3 contains 11 residues. The chain's CDR3 is CSARSGRGAFF. Here the CDR3 DNA reads TGCAGTGCTAGATCGGGACGCGGGGCTTTCTTT.

V gene TRBV18 combines with J gene TRBJ1-4, with 8 bases lining up with TRBD1. Unmatched junction bases numbered 1, after V lost 0 bases and J lost 4 bases. The CDR3 length is 15 residues. Germline CDR1 is KGHSH and CDR2 is LQKENI. The CDR3 spells CASSPPGQVNEKLFF. In DNA, the CDR3 is TGTGCCAGCTCACCACCGGGACAGGTTAATGAAAAACTGTTTTTT.

The rearrangement joins TRBV18 to TRBJ2-3; the D gene could be TRBD1 or TRBD2 (5 bases each). V lost 2 bases, J lost 3 bases, and 9 bases lay in between. The CDR3 has 14 residues. From germline, CDR1 is KGHSH and CDR2 LQKENI. CDR3 region: CASSPRGATDTQYF. CDR3 DNA: TGTGCCAGCTCACCAAGGGGAGCTACAGATACGCAGTATTTT.

This clone was observed a handful of times. The chain links TRBV29-1 to TRBJ1-4, with 8 bases that match TRBD1. The germline V gene encodes CDR1 SQVTM and CDR2 ANQGSEA. This CDR3 has 14 residues. Unmatched junction bases numbered 5, after V lost 1 base and J lost 7 bases. The CDR3 DNA reads TGCAGCGTTGAAGTAAGGACAGGGCCTGAAAAACTGTTTTTT. The encoded protein is CSVEVRTGPEKLFF.

About this clone: Other DNA variants within this sample encode the same CDR3. The chain couples TRBV13 to TRBJ2-3, with no clear D. Germline V gene data show CDR1 as PRHDT and CDR2 as FYEKMQ (reference sequence). This CDR3 is built from 12 residues. Between the trimmed V and J ends, which lost 2 bases and 0 bases, there was a span of 0 bases. The CDR3 spells CASSLSTDTQYF. CDR3 sequence (DNA): TGTGCCAGCAGCTTAAGCACAGATACGCAGTATTTT.

This clone was counted between two and nine times. This chain connects TRBV7-9 to TRBJ2-5, with D unclear. CDR1 and CDR2 (germline): SEHNR, FQNEAQ (reference sequence). V was pared by 4 bases and J by 3 bases, with 15 bases between. CDR3 length equals 15 residues. The CDR3 sequence is CASSSRGSREETQYF. DNA for the CDR3: TGTGCCAGCAGCTCGAGAGGAAGTAGGGAAGAGACCCAGTACTTC.

The CDR3 sequence: CASSLNRAGANVLTF. The CDR3 DNA follows: TGTGCCAGCAGCCTTAACAGGGCTGGGGCCAACGTCCTGACTTTC. The genes are TRBV7-3 and TRBJ2-6; D is perhaps TRBD1 (6 bases). The CDR3 sequence is 15 residues long. The V gene lost 5 bases and the J gene lost 2 bases, with 10 bases spanning the gap. Germline loops: CDR1 SGHTA, CDR2 FQGTGA.

The chain combines TRBV27 with TRBJ2-6; no clear D gene. Trimming removed 6 bases from V and 0 bases from J, with 12 bases in between. This CDR3 is built from 16 residues. Germline V lookup: CDR1 MNHEY, CDR2 SMNVEV (reference sequence). The CDR3 region is CASSSQKSSGANVLTF. CDR3 coding DNA: TGTGCCAGCAGCTCACAGAAGAGCTCTGGGGCCAACGTCCTGACTTTC.